The next 4 T cell receptor beta chains were all read from a single sample in a study of identifying expanded T cells in peripheral blood. Produced via immunoSEQ multiplex PCR; TCRdb's table is partial and in-frame only. The data contain 95,000 or so clones, approximately 84% of them singletons. The sample taken for sequencing was blood. These receptors were taken from a person aged 18-70 years in good health.

The gene calls are TRBV5-4 and TRBJ2-4; maybe TRBD1 (7 bases). This CDR3 spans 18 amino acids. The V gene lost 4 bases and the J gene lost 8 bases, with 28 bases spanning the gap. The V gene's germline CDR1 is SGHNT and CDR2 YYREEE (reference sequence). CDR3 DNA sequence: TGTGCCAGCAGCCCTGGCCAATACCACAGGGGAGGTACGGACATTCAGTACTTC. Amino acid sequence: CASSPGQYHRGGTDIQYF.

The rearrangement uses TRBV15 and TRBJ1-1; the D gene is possibly TRBD1 (6 bases). With 0 bases removed from V and 3 bases from J, the gap between germline ends came to 23 bases. The germline V gene has CDR1 LNHNV and CDR2 YYDKDF (reference sequence). CDR3 length equals 19 residues. Here the CDR3 DNA reads TGTGCCACCAGCAGAGATAAATGGGGTTTCCGAGGGGGTGACACTGAAGCTTTCTTT. Its protein product is CATSRDKWGFRGGDTEAFF.

This rearrangement joins TRBV5-5 to TRBJ2-5, with D unclear. The CDR3 is 14 amino acids. The V end was cut by 1 base, the J end by 0 bases, with 7 bases between. The germline V gene has CDR1 SGHKS and CDR2 YYEKEE (reference sequence). The CDR3 DNA is TGTGCCAGCAGCTTGATTTCGGACCAAGAGACCCAGTACTTC. This codes for CASSLISDQETQYF.

V gene TRBV7-9 combines with J gene TRBJ2-2; the D gene is possibly TRBD2 (5 bases). Germline CDR1 and CDR2: SEHNR and FQNEAQ (reference sequence). The CDR3 extends over 16 amino acids. Between the trimmed V and J ends, which lost 7 bases and 6 bases, there was a span of 21 bases. The CDR3 here is CASISILGFGAGELFF. The CDR3 DNA is TGTGCCAGCATCTCGATACTAGGCTTTGGCGCCGGGGAGCTGTTTTTT.